One TCR beta chain is described in this entry. Its antigen remains unidentified. The germline gene is not matched at one end of the junction; a read error may be the cause. For each extraction, RNA and DNA were obtained together from 20-30 mg of unsorted bulk tissue. Each participant had primary liver carcinoma, and surgical resection was the treatment. With chronic HBV infection, the patients were also treatment-naive. The researchers produced TCR beta cDNA from roughly 550 ng total RNA with a constant-region primer. Investigators got TCR beta libraries out of three nested multiplex PCR rounds, done with slightly modified ARM-PCR. TCRdb itself ran the multiplex PCR reads through MiXCR, one entry per CDR3 protein. This table holds over 35,000 distinct CDR3 sequences, around 66% found once. The data derive from a study of tumor-infiltrating lymphocytes in primary liver carcinoma. Study-level information: Stage T1-T3 N0M0 tumors measured about 4 to 11 cm at most.

Study-level results: Top-250-clone fractions were significantly higher in tumors than in blood (p = 0.039).

The TCR sequence derives from a man aged 35-49 years with primary liver carcinoma and hepatitis B virus infection. Sequencing was done on a sample of liver tumor tissue from sampling region 2. Subset denoted: tumor region T2, inferior pole.

Here the CDR3 DNA reads TGTGTCAGCAGTTGGGACAGGGACGGATCAGATACGCAGTATTTT. It specifies CVSSWDRDGSDTQYF. The chain uses TRBV12-3 or TRBV12-4 and TRBJ2-3, with 9 bases that match TRBD1. This CDR3 is 15 amino acids long.